Reported below is one T cell receptor (beta chain). The antigen is undetermined. A much larger clone lies a single base off, so this may be a read error. The missing conserved phenylalanine or tryptophan at the end of this CDR3 makes a read error likely. These data belong to a study of T cells in Graves' hyperthyroidism and ophthalmopathy. Study overall: Peripheral blood was collected at initial diagnosis, before any treatment.

Study conclusions and caveats: From stable hyperthyroidism, ophthalmopathy was separated by a 13 V-J model.

What was amplified from RNA transcripts were TCR beta CDR3 regions. First-round RT-PCR targeting the TCR CDR3 was performed with the HTBI primer set. One entry per CDR3 protein, called by TCRdb with MiXCR from the multiplex PCR reads. Among 700,000 to 850,000 distinct CDR3 sequences listed, around a third were seen once. Germline CDR1 SGHVS, CDR2 FQNEAQ. V was pared by 1 base and J by 0 bases, with 3 bases between. The CDR3 is 13 amino acids. When ophthalmopathy did not progress within 18 months, Graves' hyperthyroidism was considered stable. Exclusion of patients followed from uncontrolled infection, other autoimmune disease, pregnancy or lactation.

The chain employs TRBV7-8 and TRBJ1-2, with D unresolved. The clonotype originates from a woman aged 40 to 55 with Graves' hyperthyroidism. Sequenced input: blood. CDR3 bases: TGTGCCAGCAGCTTAGAAACTAACTATGGCTACACCCTC. Encoded protein: CASSLETNYGYTL.